The entry that follows covers one T cell receptor beta chain sequence. The sample belongs to a study of T cell changes during pregnancy in multiple sclerosis. CDR1 is LNHDA, CDR2 SQIVND, per germline (reference sequence). V was clipped by 1 base and J by 0 bases; unmatched bases: 6. This CDR3 has 16 amino acids. This table comes from immunoSEQ multiplex PCR, and its TCRdb copy is limited to in-frame clones, with some not included. Among about 46,000 clones listed, around 93% were seen once. The TCR sequence derives from a female donor with multiple sclerosis, enrolled in a pregnancy study. Sample: CD8+ T cells from peripheral blood mononuclear cells, taken after pregnancy. This chain connects TRBV19 to TRBJ2-7, with 7 bases fitting TRBD2. The CDR3 DNA reads TGTGCCAGTAGTATAGTGGCTAGCGGATACTCCTACGAGCAGTACTTC. Protein sequence: CASSIVASGYSYEQYF.